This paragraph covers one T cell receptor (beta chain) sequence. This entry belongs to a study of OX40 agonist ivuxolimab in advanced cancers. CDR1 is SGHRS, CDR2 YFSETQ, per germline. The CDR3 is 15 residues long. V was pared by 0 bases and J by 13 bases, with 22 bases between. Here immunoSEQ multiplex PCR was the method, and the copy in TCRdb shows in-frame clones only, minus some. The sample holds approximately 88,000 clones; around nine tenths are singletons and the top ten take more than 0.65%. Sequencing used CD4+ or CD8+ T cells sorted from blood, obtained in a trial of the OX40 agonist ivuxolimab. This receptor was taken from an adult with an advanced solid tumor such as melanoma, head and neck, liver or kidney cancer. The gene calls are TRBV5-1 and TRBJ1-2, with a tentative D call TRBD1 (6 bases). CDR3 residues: CASSLAQGTREVLTF. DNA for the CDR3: TGCGCCAGCAGCTTGGCCCAGGGGACAAGGGAAGTTCTCACCTTC.